A selection of T cell receptor beta chains follows, all from one sample in a study of blood T cell repertoires in COVID-19. Some clones are missing from TCRdb's copy, which holds only in-frame ones; the method was immunoSEQ multiplex PCR. The table records a few hundred thousand clones, around 84% of them present only once. The sample comprised peripheral blood. The receptors shown here come from a human donor in a cohort sampled during active COVID-19. Both conserved end residues are part of each CDR3. A D gene is named only where the DNA matches it firmly. The size field is filled for only some rows; it gives once, few, many or a size class.

CDR3: CAISESGRQMNTEAFF
DNA: TGTGCCATCAGTGAGTCGGGCAGGCAAATGAACACTGAAGCTTTCTTT
J: TRBJ1-1
D: .
V: TRBV10-3
size: .

CDR3: CASSPRTSGNTDTQYF
DNA: TGTGCCAGCTCACCAAGGACTAGCGGAAACACAGATACGCAGTATTTT
J: TRBJ2-3
D: TRBD2
V: TRBV18
size: .

CDR3: CASSEARGQSLEKLFF
DNA: TGTGCCAGCAGTGAAGCGAGGGGGCAGTCACTCGAAAAACTGTTTTTT
J: TRBJ1-4
D: TRBD1
V: TRBV6-1
size: .

CDR3: CASSQGVNQPQHF
DNA: TGTGCCAGCAGCCAGGGGGTGAATCAGCCCCAGCATTTT
J: TRBJ1-5
D: TRBD1
V: TRBV12-3/TRBV12-4
size: .

CDR3: CATSRDPDLGGVYGYTF
DNA: TGTGCCACCAGCAGAGATCCTGATCTGGGCGGGGTCTATGGCTACACCTTC
J: TRBJ1-2
D: .
V: TRBV15
size: .

CDR3: CASSFSVGAKETQYF
DNA: TGTGCCAGCAGCTTTTCGGTGGGGGCCAAAGAGACCCAGTACTTC
J: TRBJ2-5
D: .
V: TRBV7-3
size: .

CDR3: CASSQVLPTDTQYF
DNA: TGTGCCAGCAGTCAAGTTCTCCCCACAGATACGCAGTATTTT
J: TRBJ2-3
D: .
V: TRBV2
size: .

CDR3: CASREQGTYSNQPQHF
DNA: TGTGCCAGCAGGGAACAGGGAACCTATAGCAATCAGCCCCAGCATTTT
J: TRBJ1-5
D: .
V: TRBV6-1
size: .

CDR3: CAWRPTGSNEKLFF
DNA: TGTGCCTGGAGACCGACGGGTTCTAATGAAAAACTGTTTTTT
J: TRBJ1-4
D: .
V: TRBV30
size: .

CDR3: CASGTTDILGEAFF
DNA: TGTGCTAGTGGAACGACCGACATCCTCGGTGAAGCTTTCTTT
J: TRBJ1-1
D: .
V: TRBV12-5
size: .

CDR3: CASASSPGGLYGYTF
DNA: TGTGCCAGCGCATCTTCACCTGGAGGGCTCTATGGCTACACCTTC
J: TRBJ1-2
D: .
V: TRBV28
size: .

CDR3: CASSIGSANTGELFF
DNA: TGTGCCAGCAGTATCGGGTCCGCGAACACCGGGGAGCTGTTTTTT
J: TRBJ2-2
D: .
V: TRBV6-6
size: once

CDR3: CASSQDKAEARDGELFF
DNA: TGTGCCAGCAGCCAAGACAAAGCGGAGGCTAGGGACGGGGAGCTGTTTTTT
J: TRBJ2-2
D: .
V: TRBV4-2
size: .

CDR3: CASSPRAAGENEQFF
DNA: TGTGCCAGCAGCCCCCGGGCAGCGGGAGAGAATGAGCAGTTCTTC
J: TRBJ2-1
D: TRBD2
V: TRBV28
size: .

CDR3: CASTPWAGGSETQYF
DNA: TGTGCCAGCACCCCCTGGGCAGGGGGCTCAGAGACCCAGTACTTC
J: TRBJ2-5
D: TRBD1
V: TRBV2
size: .

CDR3: CAISESFLTLKLGNEQFF
DNA: TGTGCCATCAGTGAGTCCTTTTTAACACTAAAATTGGGCAATGAGCAGTTCTTC
J: TRBJ2-1
D: .
V: TRBV10-3
size: .

CDR3: CASRPDGSGYTF
DNA: TGTGCCAGCAGGCCGGACGGGAGCGGCTACACCTTC
J: TRBJ1-2
D: .
V: TRBV28
size: .

CDR3: CASSLAGLADSYEQYF
DNA: TGTGCCAGCAGCTTAGCGGGACTAGCGGACTCCTACGAGCAGTACTTC
J: TRBJ2-7
D: TRBD2
V: TRBV7-2
size: .

CDR3: CASLGQGEYEQYF
DNA: TGTGCCAGCCTCGGACAGGGCGAATACGAGCAGTACTTC
J: TRBJ2-7
D: TRBD1
V: TRBV2
size: once

CDR3: CASRTQGTDTGELFF
DNA: TGTGCCAGCAGGACACAGGGGACGGACACCGGGGAGCTGTTTTTT
J: TRBJ2-2
D: TRBD1
V: TRBV6-6
size: .

CDR3: CASTRGGPNTEAFF
DNA: TGTGCCAGCACCCGGGGGGGTCCGAACACTGAAGCTTTCTTT
J: TRBJ1-1
D: .
V: TRBV7-9
size: .

CDR3: CASSLDLRGEQFF
DNA: TGTGCCAGCAGCTTAGATCTCAGGGGTGAGCAGTTCTTC
J: TRBJ2-1
D: .
V: TRBV11-2
size: .

CDR3: CASSLRGGLVSYNEQFF
DNA: TGTGCCAGCAGTTTAAGGGGAGGACTAGTAAGTTACAATGAGCAGTTCTTC
J: TRBJ2-1
D: TRBD2
V: TRBV28
size: once

CDR3: CASSLLAGASWDTQYF
DNA: TGTGCCAGCAGCTTACTAGCGGGGGCGTCGTGGGATACGCAGTATTTT
J: TRBJ2-3
D: TRBD2
V: TRBV11-2
size: .

CDR3: CASSHTRGLSGNTIYF
DNA: TGTGCCAGCAGCCATACCAGGGGGCTCTCTGGAAACACCATATATTTT
J: TRBJ1-3
D: TRBD1
V: TRBV4-2
size: few

CDR3: CSASVSSDTQYF
DNA: TGCAGTGCTAGTGTTAGCTCAGATACGCAGTATTTT
J: TRBJ2-3
D: .
V: TRBV20-1
size: .

CDR3: CASSRGDRENTEAFF
DNA: TGCGCCAGCAGCCGCGGGGACAGGGAGAACACTGAAGCTTTCTTT
J: TRBJ1-1
D: TRBD1
V: TRBV4-1
size: .

CDR3: CASSPDLRDIDTQYF
DNA: TGTGCCAGCAGTCCGGACCTCAGGGATATAGATACGCAGTATTTT
J: TRBJ2-3
D: .
V: TRBV2
size: .

CDR3: CASSASVGAGQPQHF
DNA: TGTGCCAGCAGCGCCTCAGTGGGGGCAGGTCAGCCCCAGCATTTT
J: TRBJ1-5
D: .
V: TRBV9
size: .

CDR3: CASSLADRPGETQYF
DNA: TGCGCCAGCAGCTTGGCCGATCGGCCCGGGGAGACCCAGTACTTC
J: TRBJ2-5
D: .
V: TRBV5-1
size: .

CDR3: CASSLGGMPGGLFF
DNA: TGTGCCAGCAGCTTAGGAGGGATGCCGGGCGGGCTGTTTTTT
J: TRBJ2-2
D: .
V: TRBV7-2
size: .

CDR3: CATSDHPRGAGGNRYEQFF
DNA: TGTGCCACCAGTGATCACCCACGCGGAGCGGGAGGAAATAGGTATGAGCAGTTCTTC
J: TRBJ2-1
D: TRBD2
V: TRBV24-1
size: .

CDR3: CASSTDLRTGELFF
DNA: TGTGCCAGCAGCACCGACTTGAGGACCGGGGAGCTGTTTTTT
J: TRBJ2-2
D: .
V: TRBV3-1/TRBV3-2
size: .

CDR3: CATSGTEAFF
DNA: TGTGCCACCTCGGGAACTGAAGCTTTCTTT
J: TRBJ1-1
D: .
V: TRBV10-3
size: .

CDR3: CASSDRGNYGYTF
DNA: TGTGCCAGCAGTGACAGGGGAAACTATGGCTACACCTTC
J: TRBJ1-2
D: TRBD1
V: TRBV12-3/TRBV12-4
size: .